The 11 T cell receptor beta chains reported below all come from one sample, sequenced in a study of blood T cell repertoires in COVID-19 (TCRdb year 2020). Libraries were constructed by the immunoSEQ multiplex PCR assay. TCRdb limited this immuneACCESS table to in-frame rearrangements with V and J called. A share of clones is missing; checked studies link under half to unresolved V genes, and the rest is unexplained. This sample is represented by about 280,000 clones; approximately 83% of them were singletons. The ten top clones hold around 2.1% of the sample. The sample comprised peripheral blood. Receptors were obtained from a woman in her 30s who had recovered from COVID-19.

The CDR3 bases are TGTGCCACCAGCAGAGGTTTTGGGGGGGCGGACACCGGGGAGCTGTTTTTT. Protein sequence: CATSRGFGGADTGELFF. The chain couples TRBV15 to TRBJ2-2; the D gene is possibly TRBD2 (7 bases). V dropped 1 base and J dropped 3 bases, with 15 bases sitting between them. The CDR3 runs 17 residues. Germline V lookup: CDR1 LNHNV, CDR2 YYDKDF (reference sequence).

This chain connects TRBV6-6 to TRBJ1-1, with a weak D call TRBD1 (5 bases). The CDR3 has 14 amino acids. With 5 bases removed from V and 2 bases from J, the gap between germline ends came to 12 bases. The V gene's germline CDR1 is MNHNY and CDR2 SVGAGI (reference sequence). The CDR3 loop reads CASSLQGFNTEAFF. The CDR3 bases are TGTGCCAGCAGTCTCCAGGGCTTTAACACTGAAGCTTTCTTT.

The chain is built from TRBV6-5 and TRBJ2-7; D is possibly TRBD1 (6 bases). This CDR3 spans 15 amino acids. V lost 5 bases to trimming and J lost 2 bases, with 16 bases between them. The germline V gene has CDR1 MNHEY and CDR2 SVGAGI. The CDR3 reads CASSQPGVSAYEQYF. For the CDR3, the DNA is TGTGCCAGCAGTCAACCAGGGGTTTCGGCCTACGAGCAGTACTTC.

The chain is built from TRBV7-9 and TRBJ2-2; D may be TRBD2 (6 bases). V lost 5 bases and J 5 bases, leaving 18 bases between the germline ends. There are 16 residues in the CDR3. Germline V gives CDR1 SEHNR, CDR2 FQNEAQ (reference sequence). The CDR3 is CASSPTGTGGTGELFF. Here the CDR3 DNA reads TGTGCCAGCAGCCCGACCGGGACTGGGGGTACCGGGGAGCTGTTTTTT.

In this sample, this clone turned up a few times. The chain uses TRBV7-9 and TRBJ1-3; 7 bases align to TRBD1. The CDR3 runs 16 residues. Germline V gene lookup returns CDR1 SEHNR and CDR2 FQNEAQ (reference sequence). The trim removed 5 bases at V and 0 bases at J, leaving 7 bases unmatched. CDR3 protein: CASSGRDSFSGNTIYF. CDR3 bases: TGTGCCAGCAGCGGCCGGGACAGTTTCTCTGGAAACACCATATATTTT.

V usage is TRBV18 and J usage is TRBJ1-6, with no clear D. V was shortened by 0 bases and J by 7 bases, with 10 bases between the two germline ends. The CDR3 is made up of 15 amino acids. Germline assignment: CDR1 KGHSH and CDR2 LQKENI. The CDR3 protein is CASSPPGGENSPLHF. CDR3 nucleotide sequence: TGTGCCAGCTCACCACCTGGCGGGGAGAATTCACCCCTCCACTTT.

The CDR3 region is CASSRSGTSVYEQYF. The CDR3 region has the DNA TGTGCCAGCAGCCGCTCCGGGACTAGCGTCTACGAGCAGTACTTC. V usage is TRBV6-5 and J usage is TRBJ2-7; 10 bases fit TRBD2. This CDR3 contains 15 residues. The germline CDR1 and CDR2 sequences are MNHEY and SVGAGI. J lost 3 bases, V lost 6 bases, and 8 bases had no gene match.

In nucleotides, the CDR3 is TGTGCCAGCAGGTCCACAGGGAACACTGAAGCTTTCTTT. As protein: CASRSTGNTEAFF. This sequence joins TRBV28 and TRBJ1-1; TRBD1 is a possible D gene (5 bases). V was pared by 6 bases and J by 1 base, with 9 bases between. Germline V CDR1 and CDR2: MDHEN, SYDVKM. The CDR3 has 13 amino acids.

The chain is built from TRBV24-1 and TRBJ2-3; no firm D call. The CDR3 is made up of 13 amino acids. Germline V gene sequence: CDR1 KGHDR, CDR2 SFDVKD. Between the trimmed V and J ends, which lost 9 bases and 0 bases, there was a span of 9 bases. CDR3 sequence (DNA): TGTGCCACCGGGCCAGCTAGCACAGATACGCAGTATTTT. Protein sequence: CATGPASTDTQYF.

This chain links TRBV27 with TRBJ2-7; perhaps TRBD1 as D (6 bases). The V end was cut by 4 bases, the J end by 3 bases, with 16 bases between. This CDR3 spans 15 amino acids. CDR1 and CDR2 from the germline V gene are MNHEY and SMNVEV (reference sequence). The CDR3 coding sequence is TGTGCCAGCAGTTCCACTCTGCTGGACAGCTACGAGCAGTACTTC. It yields the protein CASSSTLLDSYEQYF.

The chain couples TRBV3-1 (or the pseudogene TRBV3-2) to TRBJ2-7, with D maybe TRBD1 (6 bases). The germline V and J ends were trimmed by 4 bases and 4 bases, with 8 bases remaining between them. The germline V gene encodes CDR1 LGHDT and CDR2 YNNKEL (reference sequence). The length of the CDR3 is 12 residues. Here the CDR3 DNA reads TGTGCCAGCAGCCCACAGGGTTACGAGCAGTACTTC. Translating gives CASSPQGYEQYF.